This T cell receptor beta chain comes out of a study of T cell responses to AZD1222 COVID-19 vaccine. The CDR3 extends over 13 amino acids. V shed 3 bases and J 4 bases; nucleotides not matched to a gene: 3. Germline assignment: CDR1 DFQATT and CDR2 SNEGSKA (reference sequence). This table comes from immunoSEQ multiplex PCR, and its TCRdb copy is limited to in-frame clones, with some not included. This sample yields about 110,000 clones, of which 85% to 90% are seen a single time; about 3% belongs to the top ten. Here the sequenced sample was peripheral blood, taken on day 0 of AZD1222 vaccination. V usage is TRBV20-1 and J usage is TRBJ1-3, with 7 bases lining up with TRBD1. The receptor was isolated from an adult in good health. DNA for the CDR3: TGCAGTGCTAGTACAGGGGAAGGAAACACCATATATTTT. This encodes CSASTGEGNTIYF.